The 14 T cell receptor beta chains reported below all come from one sample, sequenced in a study of T-cell memory formation after mild COVID-19. TCRdb re-called the 5' RACE reads through MiXCR, storing one row per CDR3 protein. The sample holds around 390,000 distinct CDR3 sequences, approximately 15% seen once. Sequences were obtained from PBMCs or a T cell subset sorted from them (not recorded which). The receptors derive from a man aged 18-30 years who had mild COVID-19 (a few samples of this study predate the infection). Cell type and time point are not known.

To note about this clonotype: The junction shows a germline mismatch at one end, possibly a read error. V usage is TRBV5-1 and J usage is TRBJ1-1; 7 nucleotides line up with TRBD1. The CDR3 is 12 residues long. Germline CDR1 and CDR2: SGHRS and YFSETQ. This CDR3 is CGSRGGSTEAFF. The CDR3 DNA follows: TGCGGCAGCAGGGGGGGGAGCACTGAAGCTTTCTTT.

This clonotype was detected only a few times. The CDR3 region has the DNA TGTGCCAGCAGCCCTCTGAGAGGATCCTACAATGAGCAGTTCTTC. Translating it yields CASSPLRGSYNEQFF. This chain links TRBV9 with TRBJ2-1; D call uncertain. Deletions cut 4 bases from V and 1 base from J, with 12 bases between. CDR1 and CDR2 (germline): SGDLS, YYNGEE. This CDR3 spans 15 amino acids.

This clonotype appeared a few times. The V call is TRBV11-3, the J call TRBJ1-1; a possible D gene is TRBD1 (6 bases). This CDR3 spans 19 amino acids. V was pared by 4 bases and J by 5 bases, with 29 bases between. Germline CDR1 and CDR2: SGHNT and YENEEA. CDR3 nucleotide sequence: TGTGCCAGCAGCTCCCTAGGGGGAGGACTCTCGGGGGCTCGTACTGAAGCTTTCTTT. It codes for CASSSLGGGLSGARTEAFF. Full variable domain (remainder filled in from reference TRBV11-3 and TRBJ1-1): EAGVVQSPRYKIIEKKQPVAFWCNPISGHNTLYWYLQNLGQGPELLIRYENEEAVDDSQLPKDRFSAERLKGVDSTLKIQPAELGDSAVYLCASSSLGGGLSGARTEAFFGQGTRLTVV.

This clonotype was seen a handful of times. The chain employs TRBV11-2 and TRBJ2-5; a weak D match, TRBD1 (8 bases). Trimming took 5 bases from V and 4 from J, leaving 26 bases between them. The CDR3 is 18 residues long. CDR1 SGHAT and CDR2 FQNNGV come from the germline V gene. The CDR3: CASSRLGLLYGTGETQYF. DNA for the CDR3: TGTGCCAGCAGCCGTCTGGGACTACTCTATGGGACAGGAGAGACCCAGTACTTC.

This chain connects TRBV5-1 to TRBJ1-1; 8 nucleotides align to TRBD1. Germline V gene sequence: CDR1 SGHRS, CDR2 YFSETQ. This CDR3 is 15 amino acids long. J was trimmed by 1 base and V by 1 base; bases with no gene match: 3. The DNA for the CDR3 is TGCGCCAGCAGCTTGACAACAGGGGGGAACACTGAAGCTTTCTTT. Protein product: CASSLTTGGNTEAFF.

This clonotype has only a few counts. V gene TRBV12-3 or TRBV12-4 combines with J gene TRBJ1-2; 7 nucleotides line up with TRBD1. CDR3 length equals 14 residues. Trimming cost V 6 bases and J 3 bases; bases outside gene matches: 7. CDR3 residues: CASRDQGGYYGYTF. The DNA for the CDR3 is TGTGCCAGCAGGGACCAGGGGGGATACTATGGCTACACCTTC.

In this sample, this clonotype turned up a few times. This chain connects TRBV11-2 to TRBJ1-1, with D unresolved. V dropped 7 bases and J dropped 1 base, with 13 bases sitting between them. Germline CDR1 and CDR2: SGHAT and FQNNGV. This CDR3 has 14 amino acids. CDR3 nucleotides: TGTGCCAGCACCCCCGTCCGGGGGAACACTGAAGCTTTCTTT. It encodes CASTPVRGNTEAFF.

This chain uses TRBV3-1 with TRBJ2-1; perhaps TRBD2 as D (5 bases). CDR1 and CDR2 from the germline V gene are LGHDT and YNNKEL (reference sequence). The V and J ends lost 0 bases and 7 bases respectively, with 16 bases between them. CDR3 length: 16 amino acids. The chain's CDR3 is CASSQEEASQRNEQFF. The CDR3 DNA reads TGTGCCAGCAGCCAAGAGGAGGCTAGCCAGCGAAATGAGCAGTTCTTC.

This chain links TRBV9 with TRBJ1-2, with a possible D match to TRBD1 (5 bases). The CDR3 runs to 16 residues. In germline, CDR1 is SGDLS, CDR2 YYNGEE. V was shortened by 2 bases and J by 5 bases, with 19 bases between the two germline ends. In DNA form, the CDR3 reads TGTGCCAGCAGCGTTTTGGTGGATGGAGGGGTATATGGCTACACCTTC. This codes for CASSVLVDGGVYGYTF.

The genes are TRBV14 and TRBJ1-2, with no clear D. The germline V gene has CDR1 SGHDN and CDR2 FVKESK. Trimming left V 1 base short and J 6 bases short, with 15 bases between. CDR3 length equals 15 residues. Here the CDR3 reads CASSQAMEGINGYTF. The CDR3 coding sequence is TGTGCCAGCAGCCAAGCAATGGAGGGAATAAATGGCTACACCTTC. Variable domain in full (rest from reference TRBV14 and TRBJ1-2): EAGVTQFPSHSVIEKGQTVTLRCDPISGHDNLYWYRRVMGKEIKFLLHFVKESKQDESGMPNNRFLAERTGGTYSTLKVQPAELEDSGVYFCASSQAMEGINGYTFGSGTRLTVV.

CDR3 sequence reads: CASSQGATPWYEQYV. The CDR3 nucleotides read TGCGCCAGCAGCCAAGGGGCGACTCCGTGGTACGAGCAGTACGTC. The gene calls are TRBV4-1 and TRBJ2-7; D gene ambiguous. Trimming pared 1 base from V and 4 bases from J, leaving 14 bases between. Looked up from germline, CDR1 is MGHRA and CDR2 is YSYEKL. The CDR3 has 15 amino acids.

This sequence joins TRBV5-5 and TRBJ2-3; the D is unclear. Germline V gives CDR1 SGHKS, CDR2 YYEKEE (reference sequence). The CDR3 length is 15 residues. V was cut by 2 bases and J by 5 bases, with 15 bases left in between. CDR3 nucleotide sequence: TGTGCCAGCAGCTTAGACTCCCTTTTGGAAGATACGCAGTATTTT. Translated, it gives CASSLDSLLEDTQYF.

This clonotype has at least ten counts. The V call is TRBV28, the J call TRBJ2-3; 9 positions match TRBD2. Losses at the gene ends were 4 bases for V and 5 bases for J; bases not matched to a gene: 7. This CDR3 contains 15 residues. Germline CDR1 MDHEN, CDR2 SYDVKM. The CDR3 DNA reads TGTGCCAGCAGTTCGGCGGGGGGGCAGGGAGATACGCAGTATTTT. Its translation: CASSSAGGQGDTQYF.

With regard to this clonotype: Mismatch with germline at one junction end may stem from a read error. The chain combines TRBV5-1 with TRBJ2-7; 11 nucleotides match TRBD2. The CDR3 is made up of 14 amino acids. The germline gives CDR1 SGHRS, CDR2 YFSETQ. Here the CDR3 reads CASRLGLAAYEQYF. DNA of the CDR3: TGCGCCAGCAGATTGGGACTAGCGGCCTACGAGCAGTACTTC.